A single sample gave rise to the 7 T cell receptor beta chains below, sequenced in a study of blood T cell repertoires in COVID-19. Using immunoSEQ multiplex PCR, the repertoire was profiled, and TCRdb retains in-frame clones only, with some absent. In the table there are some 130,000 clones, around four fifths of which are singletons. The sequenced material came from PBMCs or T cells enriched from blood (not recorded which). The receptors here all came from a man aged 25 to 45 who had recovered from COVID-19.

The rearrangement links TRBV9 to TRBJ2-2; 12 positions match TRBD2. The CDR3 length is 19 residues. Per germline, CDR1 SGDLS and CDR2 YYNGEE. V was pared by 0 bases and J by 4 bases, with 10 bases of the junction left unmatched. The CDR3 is CASSVGASGRAVGTGELFF. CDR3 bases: TGTGCCAGCAGCGTAGGTGCTAGCGGGAGGGCCGTAGGCACCGGGGAGCTGTTTTTT.

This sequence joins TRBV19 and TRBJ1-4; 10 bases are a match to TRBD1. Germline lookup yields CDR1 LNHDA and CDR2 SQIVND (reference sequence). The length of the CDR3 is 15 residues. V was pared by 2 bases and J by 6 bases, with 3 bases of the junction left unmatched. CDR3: CASSIPGTGDEKLFF. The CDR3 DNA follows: TGTGCCAGTAGTATACCCGGGACAGGGGATGAAAAACTGTTTTTT.

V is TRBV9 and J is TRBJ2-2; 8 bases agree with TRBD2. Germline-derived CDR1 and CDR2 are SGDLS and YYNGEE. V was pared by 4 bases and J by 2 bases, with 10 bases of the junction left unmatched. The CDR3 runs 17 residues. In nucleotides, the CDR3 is TGTGCCAGCAGCTTCTCGGGACTAGAAATAAACACCGGGGAGCTGTTTTTT. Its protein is CASSFSGLEINTGELFF. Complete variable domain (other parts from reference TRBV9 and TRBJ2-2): DSGVTQTPKHLITATGQRVTLRCSPRSGDLSVYWYQQSLDQGLQFLIQYYNGEERAKGNILERFSAQQFPDLHSELNLSSLELGDSALYFCASSFSGLEINTGELFFGEGSRLTVL.

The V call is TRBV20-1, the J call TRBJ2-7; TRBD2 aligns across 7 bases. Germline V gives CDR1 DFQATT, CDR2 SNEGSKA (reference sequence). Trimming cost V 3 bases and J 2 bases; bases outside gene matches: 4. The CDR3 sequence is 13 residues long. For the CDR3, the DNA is TGCAGTGCTAGTTGGGGGGGGGCCTACGAGCAGTACTTC. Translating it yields CSASWGGAYEQYF.

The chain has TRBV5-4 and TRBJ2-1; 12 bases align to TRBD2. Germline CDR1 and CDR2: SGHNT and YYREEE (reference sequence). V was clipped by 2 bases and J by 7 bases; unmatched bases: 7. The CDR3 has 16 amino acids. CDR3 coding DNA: TGTGCCAGCAGCTTTCTAGCGGGAGGGTTGGCGAATGAGCAGTTCTTC. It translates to CASSFLAGGLANEQFF.

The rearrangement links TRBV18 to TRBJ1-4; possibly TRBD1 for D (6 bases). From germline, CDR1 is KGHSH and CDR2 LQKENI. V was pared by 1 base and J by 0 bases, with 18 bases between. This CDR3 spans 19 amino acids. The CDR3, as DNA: TGTGCCAGCTCACCACGGGTCGCAGGGGCGAGGGCAACTAATGAAAAACTGTTTTTT. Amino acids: CASSPRVAGARATNEKLFF.

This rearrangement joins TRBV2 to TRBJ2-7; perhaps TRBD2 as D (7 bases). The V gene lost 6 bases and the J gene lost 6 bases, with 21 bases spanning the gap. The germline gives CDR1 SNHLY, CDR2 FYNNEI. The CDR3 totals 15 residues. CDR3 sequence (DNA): TGTGCCAGCAGGCAGACAGGCGGGGGTCTACGCGAGCAGTACTTC. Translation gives CASRQTGGGLREQYF.